This TCR beta chain appears in the sequencing data of a study of shared clonotypes between healthy human individuals. Germline V gene lookup returns CDR1 SGHRS and CDR2 YFSETQ. The CDR3 is 16 residues long. The trim removed 1 base at V and 3 bases at J, leaving 7 bases unmatched. Here immunoSEQ multiplex PCR was the method, and the copy in TCRdb shows in-frame clones only, minus some. The table has approximately 2,000,000 clones, about nine tenths seen once. This TCR was sampled from a man aged 18 to 29 in good health. Some clones in this sample may be carry-over from other donors' samples. The sequenced sample consisted of naive CD4+ T cells from PBMCs. Subset of the sample: CD45RA+ positively selected. The genes are TRBV5-1 and TRBJ2-5; 9 bases map to TRBD1. The CDR3 DNA follows: TGCGCCAGCAGCTTGAGGACAGGGGCGAAAGAAGAGACCCAGTACTTC. Amino acids: CASSLRTGAKEETQYF.